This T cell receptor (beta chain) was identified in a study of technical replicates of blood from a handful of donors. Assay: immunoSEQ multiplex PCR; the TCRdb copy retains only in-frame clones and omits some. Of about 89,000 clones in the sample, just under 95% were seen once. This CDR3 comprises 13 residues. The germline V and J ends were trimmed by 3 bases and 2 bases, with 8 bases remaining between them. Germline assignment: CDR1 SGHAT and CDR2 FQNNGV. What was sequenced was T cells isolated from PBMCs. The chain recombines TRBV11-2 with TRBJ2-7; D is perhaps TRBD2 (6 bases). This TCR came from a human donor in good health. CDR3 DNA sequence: TGTGCCAGCAGCTTTTGGGAGGCCTACGAGCAGTACTTC. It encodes CASSFWEAYEQYF.